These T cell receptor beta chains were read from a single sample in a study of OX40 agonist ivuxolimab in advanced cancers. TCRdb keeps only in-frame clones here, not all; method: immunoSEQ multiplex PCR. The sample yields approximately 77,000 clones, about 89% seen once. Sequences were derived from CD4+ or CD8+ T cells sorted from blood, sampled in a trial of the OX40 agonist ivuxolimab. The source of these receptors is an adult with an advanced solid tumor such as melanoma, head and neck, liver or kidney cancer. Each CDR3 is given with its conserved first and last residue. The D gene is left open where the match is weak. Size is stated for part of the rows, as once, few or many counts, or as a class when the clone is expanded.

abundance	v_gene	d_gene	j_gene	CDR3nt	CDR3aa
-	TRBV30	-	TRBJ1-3	TGTGCCTGGAGTGGGAGGTTGACCTCTGGAAACACCATATATTTT	CAWSGRLTSGNTIYF
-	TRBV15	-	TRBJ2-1	TGTGCCACCAGCATTCAACGCCCGGGGGTCTACAATGAGCAGTTCTTC	CATSIQRPGVYNEQFF
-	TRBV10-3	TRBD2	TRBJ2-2	TGTGCCATCAGCCCGGGACTACCCACCACCGGGGAGCTGTTTTTT	CAISPGLPTTGELFF
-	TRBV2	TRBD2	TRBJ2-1	TGTGCCAGCACCGGGACTAGCGGGATTAAGGAGCAGTTCTTC	CASTGTSGIKEQFF
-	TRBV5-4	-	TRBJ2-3	TGTGCCAGCAGCTCCATCGGCGGGGGCACAGATACGCAGTATTTT	CASSSIGGGTDTQYF
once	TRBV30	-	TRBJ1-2	TGTGCCTGGAACATAGGGGCCAACTATGGCTACACCTTC	CAWNIGANYGYTF
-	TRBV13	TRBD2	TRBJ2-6	TGTGCCAGCAGCCTAGCGGGGCTGCATTCTGGGGCCAACGTCCTGACTTTC	CASSLAGLHSGANVLTF
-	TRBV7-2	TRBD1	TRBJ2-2	TGTGCCAGCAGCGCGACCGGGACAGGGGGCACCGGGGAGCTGTTTTTT	CASSATGTGGTGELFF
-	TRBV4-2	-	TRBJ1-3	TGTGCCAGCAGCCAAGATCGGGCAGGGGCTGGAAACACCATATATTTT	CASSQDRAGAGNTIYF
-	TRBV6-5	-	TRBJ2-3	TGTGCCAGCAGTTACGGGGACCCTCTCACAGATACGCAGTATTTT	CASSYGDPLTDTQYF
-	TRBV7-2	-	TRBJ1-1	TGTGCCAGCAGCTTAGGTACAGGGATGGCCACTGAAGCTTTCTTT	CASSLGTGMATEAFF
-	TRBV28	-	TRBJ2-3	TGTGCCAGCAGTTTAAGGAGAGGGGCGGGAGATACGCAGTATTTT	CASSLRRGAGDTQYF
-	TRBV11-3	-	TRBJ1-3	TGTGCCAGCAGCTTAGTGGCGGGGAGCTCTGGAAACACCATATATTTT	CASSLVAGSSGNTIYF
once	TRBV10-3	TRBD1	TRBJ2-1	TGTGCCCACCGGGACAGGGGGAGCAATGAGCAGTTCTTC	CAHRDRGSNEQFF
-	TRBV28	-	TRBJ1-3	TGTGCCAGCAGCTTCACGATTGGAAACACCATATATTTT	CASSFTIGNTIYF
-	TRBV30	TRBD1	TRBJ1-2	TGTGCCTCGACAGGGTCCAACTATGGCTACACCTTC	CASTGSNYGYTF
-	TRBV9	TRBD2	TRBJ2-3	TGTGCCAGCAGCGTAGTCCCTAGCGGGGGCTCAGATACGCAGTATTTT	CASSVVPSGGSDTQYF
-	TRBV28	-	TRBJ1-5	TGTGCCAGCAGTCCCGGGACATGGAGCAATCAGCCCCAGCATTTT	CASSPGTWSNQPQHF
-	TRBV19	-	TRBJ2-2	TGTGCCAGTAGTATAAGTAACTCCAACACCGGGGAGCTGTTTTTT	CASSISNSNTGELFF
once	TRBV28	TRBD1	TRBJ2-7	TGTGCCAGCAGTTTATGGGAGACAGGGCAAAACGAGCAGTACTTC	CASSLWETGQNEQYF
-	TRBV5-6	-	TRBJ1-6	TGTGCCAGCAGCTTGCAGGACCGTGGTTCACCCCTCCACTTT	CASSLQDRGSPLHF
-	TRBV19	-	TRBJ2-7	TGTGCCAGTAGTATTACGAGGGGCAACGAGCAGTACTTC	CASSITRGNEQYF